A selection of T cell receptor beta chains follows, all from one sample in a study of cytomegalovirus exposure and HLA in healthy donors. Sequencing was performed with immunoSEQ multiplex PCR; in TCRdb, only in-frame clones are kept and a portion is missing. The sample includes around 90,000 clones, 64% of them seen just once. Sequencing was performed on PBMCs. The source of these receptors is a human donor in good health. CDR3s include the opening cysteine and the closing phenylalanine or tryptophan. A D gene is named only where the DNA matches it firmly. Clone size appears in some rows only: once, few, many, or a class for an expanded clone.

j_gene: TRBJ2-7
abundance: -
d_gene: TRBD1
v_gene: TRBV12-5
CDR3aa: CASGLGQGPYEQYF
CDR3nt: TGTGCTAGTGGTTTGGGACAGGGACCTTACGAGCAGTACTTC

j_gene: TRBJ1-2
abundance: -
d_gene: -
v_gene: TRBV20-1
CDR3aa: CSASHGYGYTF
CDR3nt: TGCAGTGCTAGTCACGGGTATGGCTACACCTTC

j_gene: TRBJ2-7
abundance: -
d_gene: -
v_gene: TRBV7-8
CDR3aa: CASSLVDYGSYEQYF
CDR3nt: TGTGCCAGCAGCTTAGTGGACTACGGATCCTACGAGCAGTACTTC

j_gene: TRBJ2-7
abundance: -
d_gene: -
v_gene: TRBV19
CDR3aa: CASSIQVSSYEQYF
CDR3nt: TGTGCCAGTAGTATACAGGTAAGCTCCTACGAGCAGTACTTC

j_gene: TRBJ1-6
abundance: -
d_gene: -
v_gene: TRBV7-2
CDR3aa: CASSLARGGGLYNSPLHF
CDR3nt: TGTGCCAGCAGCTTAGCGCGGGGAGGGGGTCTCTATAATTCACCCCTCCACTTT

j_gene: TRBJ2-7
abundance: few
d_gene: -
v_gene: TRBV11-3
CDR3aa: CASSLDRYEQYF
CDR3nt: TGTGCCAGCAGCTTAGACAGGTACGAGCAGTACTTC

j_gene: TRBJ2-5
abundance: -
d_gene: TRBD1
v_gene: TRBV30
CDR3aa: CAWGTGGVETQYF
CDR3nt: TGTGCCTGGGGTACAGGGGGCGTAGAGACCCAGTACTTC

j_gene: TRBJ1-2
abundance: -
d_gene: -
v_gene: TRBV15
CDR3aa: CATSRDYANNYGYTF
CDR3nt: TGTGCCACCAGCAGAGATTACGCTAACAACTATGGCTACACCTTC

j_gene: TRBJ1-4
abundance: -
d_gene: -
v_gene: TRBV7-9
CDR3aa: CASSLGWATLSTNEKLFF
CDR3nt: TGTGCCAGCAGCTTAGGGTGGGCAACCCTTTCAACTAATGAAAAACTGTTTTTT

j_gene: TRBJ2-1
abundance: -
d_gene: TRBD1
v_gene: TRBV7-9
CDR3aa: CASSLLGTGLSYNEQFF
CDR3nt: TGTGCCAGCAGCTTGTTAGGGACAGGTCTCTCCTACAATGAGCAGTTCTTC

j_gene: TRBJ2-5
abundance: -
d_gene: TRBD1
v_gene: TRBV7-9
CDR3aa: CASSFRQGQETQYF
CDR3nt: TGTGCCAGCAGTTTTCGACAGGGGCAAGAGACCCAGTACTTC

j_gene: TRBJ1-2
abundance: few
d_gene: -
v_gene: TRBV4-2
CDR3aa: CASSQDNNRNNGYTF
CDR3nt: TGTGCCAGCAGCCAAGATAACAACAGAAACAATGGCTACACCTTC

j_gene: TRBJ2-2
abundance: -
d_gene: -
v_gene: TRBV9
CDR3aa: CASSVVTGVGGPGELFF
CDR3nt: TGTGCCAGCAGCGTGGTCACGGGAGTGGGGGGGCCCGGGGAGCTGTTTTTT

j_gene: TRBJ1-6
abundance: few
d_gene: -
v_gene: TRBV7-2
CDR3aa: CASSLAWGGDSPLHF
CDR3nt: TGTGCCAGCAGCTTAGCGTGGGGGGGCGATTCACCCCTCCACTTT

j_gene: TRBJ2-2
abundance: once
d_gene: TRBD1
v_gene: TRBV7-3
CDR3aa: CASSLMGTGAANTGELFF
CDR3nt: TGTGCCAGCAGCTTAATGGGGACAGGGGCCGCAAACACCGGGGAGCTGTTTTTT

j_gene: TRBJ2-5
abundance: -
d_gene: TRBD2
v_gene: TRBV9
CDR3aa: CASSVSGGGTQETQYF
CDR3nt: TGTGCCAGCAGCGTATCGGGCGGGGGAACCCAAGAGACCCAGTACTTC

j_gene: TRBJ2-1
abundance: -
d_gene: TRBD2
v_gene: TRBV7-9
CDR3aa: CASRSSSGGSLSHEQFF
CDR3nt: TGTGCCAGCAGATCCTCTAGCGGGGGATCCCTCTCACATGAGCAGTTCTTC

j_gene: TRBJ2-7
abundance: -
d_gene: TRBD1
v_gene: TRBV5-6
CDR3aa: CASSQGTGRFYEQYF
CDR3nt: TGTGCCAGCAGCCAGGGGACAGGGAGGTTCTACGAGCAGTACTTC